Below are 10 T cell receptor beta chains sequenced from a single sample in a study of blood T cell repertoires in COVID-19. TCRdb's table, derived via immunoSEQ multiplex PCR, lists solely in-frame clones and lacks some. The profile covers roughly 67,000 clones, with 86% appearing a single time and around 4% taken by the ten largest. Sequencing was done on a sample of peripheral blood. Receptors originate from a man aged 50-59 years with acute or convalescent COVID-19.

There are a few counts of this clone. V and J are TRBV19 and TRBJ1-5; no clear D gene. The V and J ends lost 3 bases and 6 bases respectively, with 18 bases between them. Germline V CDR1 and CDR2: LNHDA, SQIVND (reference sequence). The CDR3 has 16 amino acids. In DNA, the CDR3 is TGTGCCAGTAGTATCCTTTCTTCTGCTGAGGGTCAGCCCCAGCATTTT. This translates into CASSILSSAEGQPQHF.

This rearrangement joins TRBV5-6 to TRBJ2-3; TRBD1 matches at 9 bases. CDR1 is SGHDT, CDR2 YYEEEE, per germline. This CDR3 has 15 amino acids. Germline trimming cut 4 bases from V and 2 bases from J; bases unmatched to any gene: 5. Written as DNA, the CDR3 is TGTGCCAGCAGCGCCGGGACAGGGTACACAGATACGCAGTATTTT. Its translation: CASSAGTGYTDTQYF.

V and J are TRBV11-2 and TRBJ1-1; 7 bases are shared with TRBD1. Germline lookup yields CDR1 SGHAT and CDR2 FQNNGV. This CDR3 has 14 amino acids. V gave up 3 bases and J gave up 7 bases; unmatched junction bases: 8. CDR3 protein: CASSFRTGIDEAFF. CDR3 bases: TGTGCCAGCAGCTTCCGGACAGGCATCGATGAAGCTTTCTTT.

The chain links TRBV18 to TRBJ1-1, with 7 bases identical to TRBD1. The V segment lost 3 bases and the J segment 8 bases; nucleotides outside the gene matches: 9. CDR3 length: 14 residues. Germline CDR1 and CDR2: KGHSH and LQKENI. The CDR3: CASSPDPQGSEAFF. CDR3 DNA sequence: TGTGCCAGCTCACCCGACCCACAGGGGTCCGAAGCTTTCTTT.

The chain joins TRBV14 to TRBJ2-5; TRBD2 agrees at 9 bases. The CDR3 covers 15 residues. V lost 4 bases and J lost 5; bases outside the gene matches: 8. Germline loops: CDR1 SGHDN, CDR2 FVKESK. The CDR3 loop reads CASSPVLAGFETQYF. The CDR3 DNA reads as TGTGCCAGCAGCCCGGTGCTAGCGGGATTCGAGACCCAGTACTTC.

The chain recombines TRBV10-3 with TRBJ2-7, with 7 bases lining up with TRBD1. The CDR3 consists of 13 residues. V shed 9 bases and J 1 base; nucleotides not matched to a gene: 6. Germline loops: CDR1 ENHRY, CDR2 SYGVKD. CDR3 sequence: CAMRDRVSYEQYF. In nucleotides, the CDR3 is TGTGCCATGCGAGACAGGGTGTCCTACGAGCAGTACTTC.

The chain has TRBV7-8 and TRBJ2-2, with 15 bases lining up with TRBD2. The V gene end was trimmed by 6 bases and the J gene end by 6 bases; junction bases not matched to a gene: 8. This CDR3 is built from 17 residues. Germline assignment: CDR1 SGHVS and CDR2 FQNEAQ. The CDR3 reads CASSGTSGGTFPGELFF. CDR3 DNA: TGTGCCAGCAGTGGGACTAGCGGGGGGACCTTCCCCGGGGAGCTGTTTTTT.

The rearrangement uses TRBV19 and TRBJ2-7, with a possible D match to TRBD1 (5 bases). The CDR3 runs 13 residues. CDR1 is LNHDA and CDR2 is SQIVND in the germline V gene (reference sequence). V was shortened by 5 bases and J by 9 bases, with 17 bases between the two germline ends. Here the CDR3 reads CASSSQGYIGQYF. The CDR3 nucleotides read TGTGCCAGTAGTTCTCAGGGATACATTGGGCAGTACTTC.

The CDR3 region is CAWSRSGQSYEQYF. DNA for the CDR3: TGTGCCTGGAGTCGTTCGGGACAGTCCTACGAGCAGTACTTC. J is TRBJ2-7 and V is TRBV30; 7 positions agree with TRBD1. The CDR3 contains 14 residues. V lost 2 bases to trimming and J lost 1 base; unmatched junction nucleotides: 5. CDR1 and CDR2 from the germline V gene are GTSNPN and SVGIG (reference sequence).

The V call is TRBV14, the J call TRBJ2-7; TRBD1 matches at 9 bases. V lost 5 bases to trimming and J lost 5 bases; unmatched junction nucleotides: 10. The CDR3 length is 15 residues. Germline V gives CDR1 SGHDN, CDR2 FVKESK. CDR3 in amino acids: CASSKWDRVFDEQYF. CDR3 nucleotides: TGTGCCAGCAGCAAATGGGACAGGGTGTTTGACGAGCAGTACTTC.